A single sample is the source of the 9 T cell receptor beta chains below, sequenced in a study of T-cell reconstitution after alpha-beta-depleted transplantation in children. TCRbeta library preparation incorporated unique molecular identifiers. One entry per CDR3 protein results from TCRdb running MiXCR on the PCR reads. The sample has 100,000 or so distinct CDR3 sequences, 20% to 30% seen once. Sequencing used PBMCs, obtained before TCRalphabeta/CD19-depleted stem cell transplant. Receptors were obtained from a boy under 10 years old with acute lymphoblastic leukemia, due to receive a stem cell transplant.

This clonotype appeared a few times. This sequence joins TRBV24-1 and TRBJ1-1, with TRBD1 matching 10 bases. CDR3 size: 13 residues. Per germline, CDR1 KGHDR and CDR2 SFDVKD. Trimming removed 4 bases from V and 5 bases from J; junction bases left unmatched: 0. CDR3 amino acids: CATSEGQGTEAFF. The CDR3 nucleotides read TGTGCCACCAGTGAGGGACAGGGGACTGAAGCTTTCTTT.

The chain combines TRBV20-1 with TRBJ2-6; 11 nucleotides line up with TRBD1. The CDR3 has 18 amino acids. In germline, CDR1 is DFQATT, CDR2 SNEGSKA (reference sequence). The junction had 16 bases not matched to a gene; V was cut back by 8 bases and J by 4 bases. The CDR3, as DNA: TGCAGTATTCGGAGAGTGGGACAGGGGGGTTTCGGGGCCAACGTCCTGACTTTC. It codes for CSIRRVGQGGFGANVLTF.

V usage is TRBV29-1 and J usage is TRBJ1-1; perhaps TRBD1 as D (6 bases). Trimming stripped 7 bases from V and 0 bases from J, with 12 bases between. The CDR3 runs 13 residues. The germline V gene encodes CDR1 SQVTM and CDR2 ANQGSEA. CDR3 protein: CSAGQQMNTEAFF. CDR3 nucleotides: TGCAGCGCAGGACAGCAAATGAACACTGAAGCTTTCTTT.

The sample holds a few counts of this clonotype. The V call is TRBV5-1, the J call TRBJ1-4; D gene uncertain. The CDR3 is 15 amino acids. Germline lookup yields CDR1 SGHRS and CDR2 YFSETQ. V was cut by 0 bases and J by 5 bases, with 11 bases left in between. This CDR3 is CASSLGLQPNEKLFF. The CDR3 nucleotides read TGCGCCAGCAGCTTGGGTCTGCAGCCCAATGAAAAACTGTTTTTT. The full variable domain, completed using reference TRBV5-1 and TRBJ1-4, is KAGVTQTPRYLIKTRGQQVTLSCSPISGHRSVSWYQQTPGQGLQFLFEYFSETQRNKGNFPGRFSGRQFSNSRSEMNVSTLELGDSALYLCASSLGLQPNEKLFFGSGTQLSVL.

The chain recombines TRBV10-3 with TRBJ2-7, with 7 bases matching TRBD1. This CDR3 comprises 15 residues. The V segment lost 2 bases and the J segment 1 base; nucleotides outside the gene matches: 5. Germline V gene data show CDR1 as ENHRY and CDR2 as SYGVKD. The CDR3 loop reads CAISELWTGSYEQYF. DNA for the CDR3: TGTGCCATCAGTGAGCTCTGGACAGGTTCCTACGAGCAGTACTTC.

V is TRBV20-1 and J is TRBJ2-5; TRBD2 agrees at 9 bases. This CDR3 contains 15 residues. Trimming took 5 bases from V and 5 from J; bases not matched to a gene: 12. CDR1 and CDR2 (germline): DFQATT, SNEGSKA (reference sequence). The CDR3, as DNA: TGCAGTGCTTACACGGAAGCGGGAGGAGGGGAGACCCAGTACTTC. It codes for CSAYTEAGGGETQYF.

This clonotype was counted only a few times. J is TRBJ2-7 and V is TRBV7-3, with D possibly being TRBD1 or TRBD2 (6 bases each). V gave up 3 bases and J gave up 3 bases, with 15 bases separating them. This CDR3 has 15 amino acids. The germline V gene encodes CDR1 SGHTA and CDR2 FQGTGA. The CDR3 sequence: CASSLGPGANYEQYF. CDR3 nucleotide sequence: TGTGCCAGCAGCTTGGGGCCGGGGGCTAACTACGAGCAGTACTTC.

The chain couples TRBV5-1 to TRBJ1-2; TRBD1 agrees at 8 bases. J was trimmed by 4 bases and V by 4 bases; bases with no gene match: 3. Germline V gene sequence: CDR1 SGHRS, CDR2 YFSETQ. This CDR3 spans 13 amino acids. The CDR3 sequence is CASSAGQGYGYTF. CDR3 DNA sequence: TGCGCCAGCAGCGCAGGACAGGGCTATGGCTACACCTTC. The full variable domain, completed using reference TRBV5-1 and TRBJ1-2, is KAGVTQTPRYLIKTRGQQVTLSCSPISGHRSVSWYQQTPGQGLQFLFEYFSETQRNKGNFPGRFSGRQFSNSRSEMNVSTLELGDSALYLCASSAGQGYGYTFGSGTRLTVV.

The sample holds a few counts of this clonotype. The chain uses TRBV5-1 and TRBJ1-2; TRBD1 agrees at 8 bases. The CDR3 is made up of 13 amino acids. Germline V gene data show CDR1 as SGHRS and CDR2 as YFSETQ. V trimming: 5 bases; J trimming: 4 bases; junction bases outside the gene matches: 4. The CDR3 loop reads CASSQGAGYGYTF. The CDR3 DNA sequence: TGCGCCAGCAGTCAGGGGGCGGGCTATGGCTACACCTTC.